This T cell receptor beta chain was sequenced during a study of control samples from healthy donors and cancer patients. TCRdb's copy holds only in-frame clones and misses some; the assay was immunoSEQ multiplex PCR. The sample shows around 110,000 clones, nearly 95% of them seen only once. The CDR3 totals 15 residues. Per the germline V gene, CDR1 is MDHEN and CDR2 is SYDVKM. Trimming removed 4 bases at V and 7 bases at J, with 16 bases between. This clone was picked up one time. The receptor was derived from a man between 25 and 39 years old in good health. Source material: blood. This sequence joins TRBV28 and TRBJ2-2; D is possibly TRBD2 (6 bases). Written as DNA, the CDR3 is TGTGCCAGCAGTTCGCACCGGGACTCGAACGGGGAGCTGTTTTTT. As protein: CASSSHRDSNGELFF.